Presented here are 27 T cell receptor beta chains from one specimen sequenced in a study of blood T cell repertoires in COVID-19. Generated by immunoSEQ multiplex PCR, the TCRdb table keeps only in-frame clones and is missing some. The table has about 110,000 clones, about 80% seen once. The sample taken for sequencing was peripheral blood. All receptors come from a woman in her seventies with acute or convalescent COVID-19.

Here the CDR3 reads CASSGGQGGFYGYTF. CDR3 nucleotide sequence: TGTGCCAGCAGCGGTGGACAGGGAGGCTTCTATGGCTACACCTTC. This chain links TRBV9 with TRBJ1-2, with TRBD1 matching 8 bases. The germline gives CDR1 SGDLS, CDR2 YYNGEE. Trimming removed 3 bases from V and 4 bases from J; junction bases left unmatched: 8. CDR3 length: 15 residues.

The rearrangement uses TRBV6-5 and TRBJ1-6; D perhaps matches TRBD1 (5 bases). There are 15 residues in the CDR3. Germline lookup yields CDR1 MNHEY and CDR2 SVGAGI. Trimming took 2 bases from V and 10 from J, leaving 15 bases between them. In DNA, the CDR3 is TGTGCCAGCAGTTACACTGGGGCGCCCAGGTCACCCCTCCACTTT. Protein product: CASSYTGAPRSPLHF.

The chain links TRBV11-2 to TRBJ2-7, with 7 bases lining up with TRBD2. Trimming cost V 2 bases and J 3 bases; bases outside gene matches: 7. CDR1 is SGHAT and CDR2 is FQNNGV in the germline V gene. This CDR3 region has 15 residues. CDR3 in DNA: TGTGCCAGCAGCTTACGACTAGCCTCACTCTACGAGCAGTACTTC. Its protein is CASSLRLASLYEQYF.

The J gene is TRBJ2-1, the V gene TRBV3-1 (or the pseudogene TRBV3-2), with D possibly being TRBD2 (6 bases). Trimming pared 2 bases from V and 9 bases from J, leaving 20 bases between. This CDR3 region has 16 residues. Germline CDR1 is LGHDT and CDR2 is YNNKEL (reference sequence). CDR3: CASSQLGPPLGGEQFF. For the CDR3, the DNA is TGTGCCAGCAGCCAATTAGGACCCCCGCTGGGAGGTGAGCAGTTCTTC.

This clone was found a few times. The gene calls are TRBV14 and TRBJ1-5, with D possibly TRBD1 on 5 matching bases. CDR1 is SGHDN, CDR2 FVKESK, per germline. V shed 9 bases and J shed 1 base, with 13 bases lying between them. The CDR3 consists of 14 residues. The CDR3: CARMGGPSNQPQHF. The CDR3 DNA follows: TGTGCCAGGATGGGGGGACCGAGCAATCAGCCCCAGCATTTT.

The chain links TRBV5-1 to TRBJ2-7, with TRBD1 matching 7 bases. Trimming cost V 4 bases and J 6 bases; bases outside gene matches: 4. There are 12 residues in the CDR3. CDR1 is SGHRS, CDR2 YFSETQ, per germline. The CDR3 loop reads CASSLRQGEQYF. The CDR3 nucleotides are TGCGCCAGCAGCCTCCGACAGGGCGAGCAGTACTTC. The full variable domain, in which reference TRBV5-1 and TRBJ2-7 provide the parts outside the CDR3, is KAGVTQTPRYLIKTRGQQVTLSCSPISGHRSVSWYQQTPGQGLQFLFEYFSETQRNKGNFPGRFSGRQFSNSRSEMNVSTLELGDSALYLCASSLRQGEQYFGPGTRLTVT.

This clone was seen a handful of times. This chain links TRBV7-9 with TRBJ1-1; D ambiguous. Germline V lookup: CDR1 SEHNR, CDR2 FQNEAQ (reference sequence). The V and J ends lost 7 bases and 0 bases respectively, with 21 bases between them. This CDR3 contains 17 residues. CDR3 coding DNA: TGTGCCAGCACCCTTAGAGGCCCCGATTATATGAACACTGAAGCTTTCTTT. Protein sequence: CASTLRGPDYMNTEAFF.

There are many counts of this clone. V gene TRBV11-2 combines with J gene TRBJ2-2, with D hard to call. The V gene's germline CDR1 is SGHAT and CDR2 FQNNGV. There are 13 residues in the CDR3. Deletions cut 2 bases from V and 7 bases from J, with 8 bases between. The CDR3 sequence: CASSLPSRGELFF. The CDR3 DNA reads TGTGCCAGCAGCTTACCGTCTCGCGGGGAGCTGTTTTTT.

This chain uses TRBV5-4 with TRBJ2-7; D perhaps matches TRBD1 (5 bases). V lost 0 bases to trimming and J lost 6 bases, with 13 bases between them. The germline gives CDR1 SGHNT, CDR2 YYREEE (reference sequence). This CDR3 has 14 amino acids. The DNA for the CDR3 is TGTGCCAGCAGCTTGGGGGGTTCAGGGTTCGAGCAGTACTTC. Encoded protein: CASSLGGSGFEQYF.

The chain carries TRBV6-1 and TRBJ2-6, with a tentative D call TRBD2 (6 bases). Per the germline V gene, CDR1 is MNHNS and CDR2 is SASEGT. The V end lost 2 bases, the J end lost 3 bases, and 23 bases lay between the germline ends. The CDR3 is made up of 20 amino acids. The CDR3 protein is CASSESPGRGRGGGANVLTF. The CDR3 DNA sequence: TGTGCCAGCAGTGAATCCCCGGGACGGGGAAGGGGAGGTGGGGCCAACGTCCTGACTTTC.

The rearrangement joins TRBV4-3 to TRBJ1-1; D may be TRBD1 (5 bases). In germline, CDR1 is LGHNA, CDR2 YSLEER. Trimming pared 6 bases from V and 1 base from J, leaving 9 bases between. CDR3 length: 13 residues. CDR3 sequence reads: CASRLTGNTEAFF. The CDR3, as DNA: TGCGCCAGCAGGCTAACAGGGAACACTGAAGCTTTCTTT.

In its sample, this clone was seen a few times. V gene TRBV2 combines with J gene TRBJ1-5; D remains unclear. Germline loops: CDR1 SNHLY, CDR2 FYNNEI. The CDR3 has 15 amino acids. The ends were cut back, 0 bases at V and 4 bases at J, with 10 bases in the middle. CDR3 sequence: CASSEAHDTNQPQHF. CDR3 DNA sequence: TGTGCCAGCAGTGAAGCGCATGACACAAATCAGCCCCAGCATTTT.

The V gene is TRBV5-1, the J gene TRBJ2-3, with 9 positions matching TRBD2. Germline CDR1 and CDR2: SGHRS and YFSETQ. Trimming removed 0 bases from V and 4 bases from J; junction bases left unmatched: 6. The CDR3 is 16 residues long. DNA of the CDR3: TGCGCCAGCAGCTTGGATGGCGGGGGGGAAGCAGATACGCAGTATTTT. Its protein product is CASSLDGGGEADTQYF. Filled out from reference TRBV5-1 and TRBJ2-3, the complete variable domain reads KAGVTQTPRYLIKTRGQQVTLSCSPISGHRSVSWYQQTPGQGLQFLFEYFSETQRNKGNFPGRFSGRQFSNSRSEMNVSTLELGDSALYLCASSLDGGGEADTQYFGPGTRLTVL.

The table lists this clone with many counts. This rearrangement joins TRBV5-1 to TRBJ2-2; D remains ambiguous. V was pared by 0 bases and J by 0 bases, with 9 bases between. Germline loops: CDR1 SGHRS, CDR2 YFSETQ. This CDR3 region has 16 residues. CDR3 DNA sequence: TGCGCCAGCAGCTTGGCCCCAAGCACGAACACCGGGGAGCTGTTTTTT. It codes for CASSLAPSTNTGELFF.

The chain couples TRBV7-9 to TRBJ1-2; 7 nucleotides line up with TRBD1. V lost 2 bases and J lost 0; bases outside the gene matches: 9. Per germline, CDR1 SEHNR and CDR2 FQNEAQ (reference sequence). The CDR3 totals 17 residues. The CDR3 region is CASSLRGGGVANYGYTF. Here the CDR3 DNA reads TGTGCCAGCAGCTTACGAGGGGGCGGGGTGGCTAACTATGGCTACACCTTC.

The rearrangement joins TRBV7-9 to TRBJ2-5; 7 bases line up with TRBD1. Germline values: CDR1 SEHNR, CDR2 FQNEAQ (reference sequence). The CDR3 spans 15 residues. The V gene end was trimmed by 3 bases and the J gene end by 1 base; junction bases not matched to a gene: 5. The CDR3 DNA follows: TGTGCCAGCAGCTTGCGGGCAGGGGGCCAAGAGACCCAGTACTTC. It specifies CASSLRAGGQETQYF.

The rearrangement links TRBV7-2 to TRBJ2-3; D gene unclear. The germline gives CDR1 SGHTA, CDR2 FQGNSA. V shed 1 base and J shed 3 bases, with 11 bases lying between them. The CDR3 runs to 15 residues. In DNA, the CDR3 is TGTGCCAGCAGCTTAGTTACGGGTATGACAGATACGCAGTATTTT. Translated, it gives CASSLVTGMTDTQYF.

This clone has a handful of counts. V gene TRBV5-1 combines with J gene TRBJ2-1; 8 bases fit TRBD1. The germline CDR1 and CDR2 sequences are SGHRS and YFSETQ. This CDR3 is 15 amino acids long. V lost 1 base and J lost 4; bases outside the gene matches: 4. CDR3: CASSLRQGLYNEQFF. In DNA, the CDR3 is TGCGCCAGCAGCTTGAGACAGGGGCTATACAATGAGCAGTTCTTC. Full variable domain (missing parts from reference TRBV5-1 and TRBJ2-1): KAGVTQTPRYLIKTRGQQVTLSCSPISGHRSVSWYQQTPGQGLQFLFEYFSETQRNKGNFPGRFSGRQFSNSRSEMNVSTLELGDSALYLCASSLRQGLYNEQFFGPGTRLTVL.

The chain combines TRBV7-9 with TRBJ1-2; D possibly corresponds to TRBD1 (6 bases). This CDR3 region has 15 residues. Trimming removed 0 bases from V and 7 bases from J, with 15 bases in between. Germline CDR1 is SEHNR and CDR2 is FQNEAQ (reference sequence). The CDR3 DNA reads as TGTGCCAGCAGCTTAGCGCTCCCAGGGGCAGCTGGCTACACCTTC. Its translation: CASSLALPGAAGYTF.

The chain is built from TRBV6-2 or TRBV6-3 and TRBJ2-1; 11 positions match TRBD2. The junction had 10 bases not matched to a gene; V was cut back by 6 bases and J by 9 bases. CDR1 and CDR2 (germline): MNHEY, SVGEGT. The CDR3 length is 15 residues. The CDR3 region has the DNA TGTGCCAGCAGCCCAACTAGCGGGGGCAGCGGTGAGCAGTTCTTC. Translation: CASSPTSGGSGEQFF.

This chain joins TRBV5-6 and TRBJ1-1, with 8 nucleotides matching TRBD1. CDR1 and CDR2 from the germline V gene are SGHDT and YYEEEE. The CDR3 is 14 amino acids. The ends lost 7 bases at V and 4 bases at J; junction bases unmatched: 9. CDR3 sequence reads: CASRLTGAGTEAFF. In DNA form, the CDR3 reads TGTGCCAGCCGGTTGACAGGGGCCGGCACTGAAGCTTTCTTT.

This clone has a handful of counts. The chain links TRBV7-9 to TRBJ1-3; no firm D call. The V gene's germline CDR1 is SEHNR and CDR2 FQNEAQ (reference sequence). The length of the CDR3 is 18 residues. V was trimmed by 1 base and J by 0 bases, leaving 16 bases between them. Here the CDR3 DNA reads TGTGCCAGCAGCTTAGACTTAACCCTAGTTATCTCTGGAAACACCATATATTTT. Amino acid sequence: CASSLDLTLVISGNTIYF.

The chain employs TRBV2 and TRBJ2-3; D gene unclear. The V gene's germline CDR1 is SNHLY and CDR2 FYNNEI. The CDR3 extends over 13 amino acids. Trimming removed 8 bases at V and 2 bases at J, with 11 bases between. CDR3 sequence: CASGKRVTDTQYF. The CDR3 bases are TGTGCCAGCGGAAAGCGAGTCACAGATACGCAGTATTTT.

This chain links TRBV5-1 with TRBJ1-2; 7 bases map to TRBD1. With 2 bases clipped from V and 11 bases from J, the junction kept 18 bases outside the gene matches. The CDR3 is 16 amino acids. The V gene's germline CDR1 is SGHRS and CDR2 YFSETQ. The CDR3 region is CASSFGPGEGAAHYTF. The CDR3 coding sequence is TGCGCCAGCAGCTTTGGTCCGGGTGAGGGGGCCGCACATTACACCTTC.

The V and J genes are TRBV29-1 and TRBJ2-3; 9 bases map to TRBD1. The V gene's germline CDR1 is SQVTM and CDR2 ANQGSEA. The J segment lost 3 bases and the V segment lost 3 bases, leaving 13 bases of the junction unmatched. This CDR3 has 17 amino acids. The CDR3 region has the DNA TGCAGCGTTGACCTGACAGGGGGAAGGGAAGGGACAGATACGCAGTATTTT. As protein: CSVDLTGGREGTDTQYF.

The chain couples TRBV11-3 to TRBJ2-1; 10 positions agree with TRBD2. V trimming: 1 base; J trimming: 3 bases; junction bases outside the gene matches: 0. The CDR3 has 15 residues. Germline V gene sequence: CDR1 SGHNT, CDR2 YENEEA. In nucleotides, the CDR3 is TGTGCCAGCAGCTTAGGGACTAGCGGCTACAATGAGCAGTTCTTC. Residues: CASSLGTSGYNEQFF. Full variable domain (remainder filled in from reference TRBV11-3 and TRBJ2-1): EAGVVQSPRYKIIEKKQPVAFWCNPISGHNTLYWYLQNLGQGPELLIRYENEEAVDDSQLPKDRFSAERLKGVDSTLKIQPAELGDSAVYLCASSLGTSGYNEQFFGPGTRLTVL.

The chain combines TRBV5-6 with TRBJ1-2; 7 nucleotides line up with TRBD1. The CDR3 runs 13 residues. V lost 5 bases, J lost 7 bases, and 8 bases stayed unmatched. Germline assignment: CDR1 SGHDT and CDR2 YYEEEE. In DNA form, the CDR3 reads TGTGCCAGCAGACCGGGTGCAGGGGGTGGCTACACCTTC. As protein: CASRPGAGGGYTF.